The 21 T cell receptor beta chains listed next were all sequenced from one sample in a study of beta chain features in type 1 diabetes. Findings and caveats of the study: TCRB CDR3 length was moderately but significantly reduced in all four CD4+ subsets of Type 1 diabetes patients.

All of the isolated RNA was reverse transcribed, so expressed TCRB transcripts were sequenced. The assay was immunoSEQ multiplex PCR, and TCRdb's table has in-frame clones only and misses some. Among hundreds of thousands of clones listed, about a tenth were seen once. These receptors are not linked to any known antigen. The sample comprised naive CD4+ T cells from blood. Source of these receptors: a man between 25 and 39 years old with type 1 diabetes.

This clone has only a few counts. This chain links TRBV5-6 with TRBJ1-1; D is uncertain. V lost 2 bases and J 6 bases, leaving 5 bases between the germline ends. This CDR3 spans 11 amino acids. Germline loops: CDR1 SGHDT, CDR2 YYEEEE. The CDR3 here is CASSFGAEAFF. For the CDR3, the DNA is TGTGCCAGCAGCTTCGGGGCTGAAGCTTTCTTT.

The chain uses TRBV2 and TRBJ2-1, with TRBD2 matching 7 bases. Germline trimming cut 2 bases from V and 0 bases from J; bases unmatched to any gene: 4. Germline V gives CDR1 SNHLY, CDR2 FYNNEI. The length of the CDR3 is 16 residues. CDR3 sequence reads: CASSERRGSSYNEQFF. CDR3 coding DNA: TGTGCCAGCAGTGAAAGGCGGGGGAGCTCCTACAATGAGCAGTTCTTC.

This clone occurred a few times. This chain connects TRBV13 to TRBJ2-7; a weak D match, TRBD1 (6 bases). The germline V gene encodes CDR1 PRHDT and CDR2 FYEKMQ (reference sequence). The length of the CDR3 is 14 residues. V lost 4 bases, J lost 2 bases, and 12 bases lay in between. Here the CDR3 DNA reads TGTGCCAGCAGCTCCTCCGGACAGCCCTACGAGCAGTACTTC. Translating gives CASSSSGQPYEQYF.

The chain joins TRBV30 to TRBJ2-1, with 8 bases aligning to TRBD2. V was pared by 3 bases and J by 3 bases, with 4 bases of the junction left unmatched. Germline V gene lookup returns CDR1 GTSNPN and CDR2 SVGIG (reference sequence). This CDR3 contains 14 residues. This CDR3 reads CAWRRGGRYNEQFF. In DNA form, the CDR3 reads TGTGCCTGGAGACGGGGGGGGCGCTACAATGAGCAGTTCTTC.

This clone was seen more than once but under ten times. In DNA, the CDR3 is TGTGCCAGCTCATCTCAGGATAGTGGCTACACCTTC. Protein: CASSSQDSGYTF. The rearrangement links TRBV18 to TRBJ1-2; D remains ambiguous. This CDR3 is 12 amino acids long. Trimming pared 5 bases from V and 7 bases from J, leaving 11 bases between. Germline-derived CDR1 and CDR2 are KGHSH and LQKENI. The complete variable domain, with remaining parts taken from reference TRBV18 and TRBJ1-2, reads NAGVMQNPRHLVRRRGQEARLRCSPMKGHSHVYWYRQLPEEGLKFMVYLQKENIIDESGMPKERFSAEFPKEGPSILRIQQVVRGDSAAYFCASSSQDSGYTFGSGTRLTVV.

The chain links TRBV2 to TRBJ1-6; D ambiguous. Germline CDR1 SNHLY, CDR2 FYNNEI. Trimming took 4 bases from V and 10 from J, leaving 8 bases between them. The CDR3 length is 12 residues. This chain's CDR3 is CASSAFGSPLHF. Written as DNA, the CDR3 is TGTGCCAGCAGTGCCTTCGGGTCACCCCTCCACTTT.

The table lists this clone with a few counts. J is TRBJ2-3 and V is TRBV11-1; the D gene is possibly TRBD1 (6 bases). The CDR3 is 14 residues long. CDR1 SGHAT and CDR2 FQDESV come from the germline V gene (reference sequence). The V end lost 5 bases, the J end lost 14 bases, and 23 bases lay between the germline ends. DNA for the CDR3: TGTGCCAGCAGCACCGGGACACCGGCACCGAGGTCGTATTTT. Translating it yields CASSTGTPAPRSYF.

The chain uses TRBV4-3 and TRBJ2-3, with 11 bases that match TRBD2. CDR3 length: 15 amino acids. The germline CDR1 and CDR2 sequences are LGHNA and YSLEER. V shed 0 bases, J shed 7 bases, and the junction held 3 bases outside the gene matches. CDR3 region: CASSQDLAGGNTQYF. The CDR3 DNA follows: TGCGCCAGCAGCCAAGATTTAGCGGGGGGGAATACGCAGTATTTT.

This clone was counted between two and nine times. The rearrangement links TRBV18 to TRBJ2-3, with 11 nucleotides matching TRBD2. Trimming took 0 bases from V and 2 from J; bases not matched to a gene: 4. The CDR3 extends over 17 amino acids. CDR1 and CDR2 from the germline V gene are KGHSH and LQKENI. CDR3 sequence: CASSPPELAGVTDTQYF. CDR3 in DNA: TGTGCCAGCTCACCACCGGAACTAGCGGGGGTCACAGATACGCAGTATTTT.

The V gene is TRBV10-3, the J gene TRBJ2-3; 7 bases match TRBD1. The germline gives CDR1 ENHRY, CDR2 SYGVKD. The ends lost 6 bases at V and 0 bases at J; junction bases unmatched: 3. CDR3 length equals 14 residues. In DNA form, the CDR3 reads TGTGCCATCAGACTGACAGGGAGCACAGATACGCAGTATTTT. As protein: CAIRLTGSTDTQYF.

This clone was detected only a few times. The CDR3 DNA reads as TGTGCCAGCAGCCCCCCGGGAAATGAAAAACTGTTTTTT. It is translated as CASSPPGNEKLFF. The chain links TRBV7-9 to TRBJ1-4; D not resolved. Germline values: CDR1 SEHNR, CDR2 FQNEAQ (reference sequence). This CDR3 is 13 amino acids long. The ends were cut back, 5 bases at V and 5 bases at J, with 9 bases in the middle.

This clone has more than one count but fewer than ten. The chain carries TRBV7-3 and TRBJ2-7; tentatively, D is TRBD2 (6 bases). Germline values: CDR1 SGHTA, CDR2 FQGTGA. The CDR3 extends over 19 amino acids. V lost 1 base to trimming and J lost 1 base, with 23 bases between them. CDR3 residues: CASSLKRGGRMALSYEQYF. As DNA, the CDR3 is TGTGCCAGCAGCTTAAAACGGGGAGGACGGATGGCTCTTTCCTACGAGCAGTACTTC.

In this sample, this clone turned up a few times. The CDR3 coding sequence is TGCAGCGTTGGGGTCCGGGGGGCCTCCCAAGAGACCCAGTACTTC. The encoded protein is CSVGVRGASQETQYF. The chain carries TRBV29-1 and TRBJ2-5, with D possibly being TRBD2 (7 bases). Germline CDR1 SQVTM, CDR2 ANQGSEA. The germline V and J ends were trimmed by 4 bases and 1 base, with 16 bases remaining between them. The CDR3 runs 15 residues.

This clone was seen a handful of times. The chain combines TRBV11-2 with TRBJ1-2, with D possibly TRBD1 on 6 matching bases. CDR1 is SGHAT, CDR2 FQNNGV, per germline. The CDR3 is made up of 15 amino acids. V was pared by 5 bases and J by 1 base, with 14 bases between. The CDR3 sequence is CASSPGVSSNYGYTF. The CDR3 nucleotides read TGTGCCAGCAGCCCAGGGGTTAGTAGTAACTATGGCTACACCTTC.

In its sample, this clone was seen a few times. This chain links TRBV2 with TRBJ2-5; the D is unclear. Trimming shortened V by 8 bases and J by 0 bases, and 7 bases separated the two germline ends. From germline, CDR1 is SNHLY and CDR2 FYNNEI. The CDR3 is 12 amino acids. The CDR3 region has the DNA TGTGCCAGCGAGGCGTACCAAGAGACCCAGTACTTC. Translating it yields CASEAYQETQYF.

This clone was seen more than once but under ten times. The rearrangement links TRBV7-2 to TRBJ1-3; no reliable D call. CDR1 is SGHTA and CDR2 is FQGNSA in the germline V gene. V dropped 5 bases and J dropped 4 bases, with 9 bases sitting between them. This CDR3 has 13 residues. For the CDR3, the DNA is TGTGCCAGCAGCACCCGGGGAGGAAACACCATATATTTT. Amino acids: CASSTRGGNTIYF.

The chain combines TRBV4-2 with TRBJ2-1, with 9 positions matching TRBD2. The V and J ends lost 4 bases and 3 bases, in that order; junction bases with no gene match: 10. This CDR3 has 17 amino acids. Per germline, CDR1 LGHNA and CDR2 YNFKEQ. The CDR3 nucleotides are TGTGCCAGCAGCCTTCGGGGAGCGGGGGGACTCTACAATGAGCAGTTCTTC. Translation: CASSLRGAGGLYNEQFF.

A few counts support this clone. V gene TRBV4-2 combines with J gene TRBJ2-5; 8 bases map to TRBD1. Looked up from germline, CDR1 is LGHNA and CDR2 is YNFKEQ. This CDR3 is 17 amino acids long. J lost 5 bases, V lost 0 bases, and 11 bases had no gene match. The CDR3 sequence is CASSQEGFGTGGETQYF. The CDR3 DNA reads TGTGCCAGCAGCCAAGAGGGGTTCGGGACAGGCGGCGAGACCCAGTACTTC.

This clone was seen a few times. The chain combines TRBV20-1 with TRBJ2-1, with D unresolved. The CDR3 is 11 amino acids. The V gene lost 7 bases and the J gene lost 9 bases, with 13 bases spanning the gap. The germline CDR1 and CDR2 sequences are DFQATT and SNEGSKA (reference sequence). The CDR3 sequence: CSGWRSAEQFF. CDR3 sequence (DNA): TGCAGTGGATGGAGATCTGCTGAGCAGTTCTTC.

This clone came up a few times. V and J are TRBV7-9 and TRBJ1-2; TRBD1 aligns across 7 bases. J was trimmed by 2 bases and V by 3 bases; bases with no gene match: 15. Germline V lookup: CDR1 SEHNR, CDR2 FQNEAQ (reference sequence). The CDR3 contains 18 residues. This CDR3 reads CASSFGGGRTWGNYGYTF. For the CDR3, the DNA is TGTGCCAGCAGCTTCGGAGGGGGCAGGACTTGGGGCAACTATGGCTACACCTTC.

Only a few counts were recorded for this clone. The chain uses TRBV6-5 and TRBJ2-4; 7 bases are shared with TRBD1. The length of the CDR3 is 14 residues. The germline V gene has CDR1 MNHEY and CDR2 SVGAGI. With V trimmed by 0 bases and J by 7 bases, 3 bases remained unmatched. In DNA form, the CDR3 reads TGTGCCAGCAGTTACTCGACAGGGAAGAACATTCAGTACTTC. It codes for CASSYSTGKNIQYF.